This TCR beta chain was captured by sequencing in a study of T cells in women clearing cervical HPV infection. Data came from immunoSEQ multiplex PCR; TCRdb stores just in-frame clones and leaves some out. Recorded for this sample: under 50,000 clones. Comments on this clone: The read stops 3 residues short of the end of the CDR3; the missing end is completed from the germline J gene.

V was trimmed by 4 bases and J by 0 bases, leaving 6 bases between them. The germline gives CDR1 MNHEY, CDR2 SMNVEV (reference sequence). This CDR3 contains 13 residues. Sequencing input: blood buffy coat. This sequence originates from a woman aged 18-70 years with a cervical HPV16 infection that either progressed to CIN3+ or cleared (not recorded which). V and J are TRBV27 and TRBJ1-1; D gene uncertain. Incomplete CDR3 DNA: TGTGCCAGCAGTTACCGGTTGAACACTGAA. Its protein is CASSYRLNTE. The CDR3 as a whole reads CASSYRLNTEAFF.